This T cell receptor beta chain is from a study of blood T cell repertoires in COVID-19 (TCRdb year 2020). For the study in its entirety: The collaborator samples originated in the United States, Italy and Spain and spanned the acute and convalescent phases of COVID-19. The material from the prospective study consisted of cDNA or gDNA derived from T cells, B-cell-depleted T cells, or PBMCs. Subjects who had been exposed to COVID-19, were actively infected with it, or had recovered from it provided the deeply sampled blood TCRbeta repertoires that made up the dataset. The repertoires were released in a freely available public database meant as a resource for research on the immune response to SARS-CoV-2. Samples were obtained from the ongoing ImmuneRACE study (first 160 participants) and from about 1,300 subjects provided by 6 global collaborators. Nearly every sample came with metadata listing a de-identified subject ID, COVID-19 status, age in years and sex. Where available, HLA class I and class II types were taken from metadata supplied by the sample provider and were not determined by assay-based typing. Broader findings and caveats from the paper: How much clinical and demographic metadata was included differed by source and by participant, and the metadata was provided uncurated.

Notes on this clone: Its recognized antigen is unknown. Per-base qualities were not stored, and no clone one base away is much larger.

Samples from volunteer blood donors who had recovered from COVID-19 were contributed by a second Seattle source. The collaborating institutions used their own protocols to collect whole blood in K2EDTA tubes. For TCRbeta analysis, collaborators shipped samples in one of three forms: frozen whole blood, isolated PBMCs, or DNA extracted from either of those sample types. V drops 7 bases and J drops 9 bases, leaving 15 bases in between. As encoded in the germline V gene, CDR1 is SNHLY while CDR2 is FYNNEI. The CDR3 runs 12 amino acids, cysteine and phenylalanine included. Only the CDR3 portion is preserved as DNA: 36 bases, with reading frame beginning at the first base. TCRbeta CDR3 regions were amplified from genomic DNA by means of the immunoSEQ Assay, a bias-controlled multiplex PCR. The authors' analysis ran thus. Within the assay, amplification of reference gene primers was used to estimate how many nucleated cells each sample contained. Sequence reads were collapsed and filtered to measure the absolute abundance of every unique TCRbeta CDR3 rearrangement. For each sample, productive Simpson clonality was calculated by taking the square root of Simpson's diversity index across productive rearrangements. In TCRdb, the immuneACCESS table is reduced to in-frame sequences with V and J assigned. These tables do not hold every clone; where another copy was compared, an unresolved V gene accounts for under half, and the others remain unexplained. Clonal size and the V and J genes are those of that table, whereas D and trimming came from the DNA. A total of about 240,000 clones appear in this sample, approximately 80% of them only once. The ten biggest clones cover 1.5% to 2% of the sample.

The chain links TRBV2 with TRBJ2-5; the D gene is perhaps TRBD2, on 5 matching bases. The source of this sequence is a man younger than 40 who had recovered from COVID-19. The sample consisted of peripheral blood. In nucleotide form, the sequence is TGTGCCAGCACCCTAGCTCCAAGTGCCCAGTACTTC. Its protein product is CASTLAPSAQYF.